These 11 T cell receptor beta chains came from one sample sequenced in a study of T-cell memory formation after mild COVID-19. TCRdb independently ran MiXCR on the 5' RACE reads; one entry per CDR3 protein. The top ten clones hold about 22% of a sample with around 390,000 distinct CDR3 sequences, about 15% of them seen once. The material sequenced was PBMCs or a T cell subset sorted from them (not recorded which). These receptors were taken from a man aged 18 to 29 who had mild COVID-19 (a few samples of this study predate the infection). Cell type and time point are not known.

This clonotype has just a few counts. This chain joins TRBV5-1 and TRBJ2-3; possible D gene TRBD2, 6 bases. The V gene lost 4 bases and the J gene lost 3 bases, with 15 bases spanning the gap. Per germline, CDR1 SGHRS and CDR2 YFSETQ. The CDR3 has 15 amino acids. CDR3 amino acids: CASSDRDWYTDTQYF. The CDR3 DNA reads as TGCGCCAGCAGCGACCGGGACTGGTATACAGATACGCAGTATTTT.

The chain recombines TRBV12-3 or TRBV12-4 with TRBJ2-7; tentatively, D is TRBD1 (5 bases). CDR3 length equals 14 residues. With 0 bases removed from V and 3 bases from J, the gap between germline ends came to 9 bases. The DNA for the CDR3 is TGTGCCAGCAGTTTAGCGCTAGGGGACTACGAGCAGTACTTC. Its protein product is CASSLALGDYEQYF.

This chain connects TRBV5-1 to TRBJ1-1, with a possible D match to TRBD1 (5 bases). The germline CDR1 and CDR2 sequences are SGHRS and YFSETQ. The CDR3 spans 16 residues. V lost 4 bases and J lost 1, with 17 bases in between. CDR3: CASSPVPPGPNTEAFF. CDR3 coding DNA: TGCGCCAGCAGCCCGGTTCCCCCGGGACCGAACACTGAAGCTTTCTTT.

In its sample, this clonotype was seen a few times. V is TRBV7-9 and J is TRBJ2-1; possibly TRBD1 or TRBD2 for D (5 bases each). V was clipped by 10 bases and J by 1 base, with 14 bases between them. The CDR3 runs to 14 residues. Germline lookup yields CDR1 SEHNR and CDR2 FQNEAQ (reference sequence). This CDR3 reads CAIPGRRSYNEQFF. CDR3 in DNA: TGTGCCATTCCGGGACGCCGGTCCTACAATGAGCAGTTCTTC.

For this clonotype: A read error may produce the germline difference seen at one junction end. The CDR3 DNA sequence: TGTGCCCGGAAGGACTACTTGGACTTC. Translating gives CARKDYLDF. The chain links TRBV6-7 to TRBJ2-5; maybe TRBD2 (6 bases). TRBV6-7 is marked as an open reading frame, function uncertain. The CDR3 contains 9 residues.

The CDR3 is CASSLVTGQETQYF. For the CDR3, the DNA is TGTGCCAGCAGCTTAGTAACGGGCCAAGAGACCCAGTACTTC. The V and J genes are TRBV7-9 and TRBJ2-5; D remains ambiguous. The CDR3 totals 14 residues. Germline lookup yields CDR1 SEHNR and CDR2 FQNEAQ (reference sequence). V lost 1 base to trimming and J lost 1 base, with 7 bases between them.

There are many counts of this clonotype. The J gene is TRBJ2-3, the V gene TRBV5-1, with TRBD2 as a possible D gene (6 bases). From germline, CDR1 is SGHRS and CDR2 YFSETQ. The ends were cut back, 0 bases at V and 2 bases at J, with 10 bases in the middle. The CDR3 is 15 residues long. The CDR3, as DNA: TGCGCCAGCAGCTTGGCGGACTACGCCACAGATACGCAGTATTTT. This translates into CASSLADYATDTQYF. Variable domain in full (rest from reference TRBV5-1 and TRBJ2-3): KAGVTQTPRYLIKTRGQQVTLSCSPISGHRSVSWYQQTPGQGLQFLFEYFSETQRNKGNFPGRFSGRQFSNSRSEMNVSTLELGDSALYLCASSLADYATDTQYFGPGTRLTVL.

This clonotype was observed a handful of times. The chain has TRBV6-6 and TRBJ2-5; D is ambiguous. Germline loops: CDR1 MNHNY, CDR2 SVGAGI (reference sequence). Trimming removed 5 bases from V and 5 bases from J, with 9 bases in between. This CDR3 is built from 12 residues. The CDR3 sequence is CASSVGTETQYF. The DNA for the CDR3 is TGTGCCAGCAGTGTTGGTACGGAGACCCAGTACTTC.

This clonotype was counted many times. J is TRBJ1-2 and V is TRBV12-3 or TRBV12-4; no firm D call. V was pared by 1 base and J by 3 bases, with 6 bases between. The CDR3 runs to 13 residues. CDR3 nucleotide sequence: TGTGCCAGCAGTTTAGGGGAAGACTATGGCTACACCTTC. Its protein is CASSLGEDYGYTF.

The chain couples TRBV12-5 to TRBJ2-1, with D tentatively TRBD1 (6 bases). There are 13 residues in the CDR3. Trimming stripped 3 bases from V and 9 bases from J, with 12 bases between. CDR1 is LGHNT and CDR2 is FRNRAP in the germline V gene. CDR3 sequence (DNA): TGTGCTAGTGGTTTACCCACAGGGATTGAGCAGTTCTTC. As protein: CASGLPTGIEQFF.

The chain uses TRBV6-1 and TRBJ1-6, with 7 bases lining up with TRBD1. Germline V gene sequence: CDR1 MNHNS, CDR2 SASEGT. The length of the CDR3 is 13 residues. The J segment lost 8 bases and the V segment lost 4 bases, leaving 2 bases of the junction unmatched. In nucleotides, the CDR3 is TGTGCCAGCAGTGGACAGGGATATTCACCCCTCCACTTT. It specifies CASSGQGYSPLHF.